The rows below give T cell receptor beta chains drawn from one sample of a study of OX40 agonist ivuxolimab in advanced cancers. The table came from immunoSEQ multiplex PCR; TCRdb's copy has only in-frame clones and leaves some out. Of about 140,000 clones listed, about nine tenths are singletons. Here the sequenced sample was CD4+ or CD8+ T cells sorted from blood, taken in a trial of the OX40 agonist ivuxolimab. The receptors were gathered from an adult with an advanced solid tumor such as melanoma, head and neck, liver or kidney cancer. CDR3s include the opening cysteine and the closing phenylalanine or tryptophan. The size of a clone is reported for some rows only, either as once, few or many, or as a class for expanded clones.

>TRBJ2-5|TRBV7-8|-|12
CASSLARETQYF
>TRBJ2-7|TRBV29-1|once|15
CSVRNIAGGTRRQYF
>TRBJ1-2|TRBV10-3|few|13
CAISVDASGGYTF
>TRBJ1-1|TRBV27|once|15
CASSPDRGWVTEAFF
>TRBJ1-1|TRBV19|-|14
CATESSGGGTEAFF
>TRBJ1-1|TRBV28|-|13
CASRQQGNTEAFF
>TRBJ1-5|TRBV7-2|-|15
CASSLDMGGNQPQHF
>TRBJ2-7|TRBV7-2|-|16
CASSLARGLAAYEQYF
>TRBJ1-1|TRBV10-3|-|16
CAISDPGTSSGVEAFF
>TRBJ1-1|TRBV27|-|14
CASSLSRTGPEAFF
>TRBJ1-2|TRBV19|-|12
CASLTGGNGYTF
>-|TRBV2|once|13
CASSPTGKGEQYF
>TRBJ1-2|TRBV14|-|12
CASSQGQYGYTF
>TRBJ2-5|TRBV5-8|once|19
CASSWGGLVAGARQETQYF
>TRBJ2-2|TRBV6-1|-|16
CASSGLAGGNTGELFF
>TRBJ1-5|TRBV30|-|13
CAWSVVGGQPQHF
>TRBJ2-3|TRBV27|-|16
CASSLLAGAITDTQYF
>TRBJ2-3|TRBV7-3|-|14
CASSLNLGSDTQYF
>TRBJ2-3|TRBV9|-|15
CASKRLAESTDTQYF
>TRBJ2-3|TRBV29-1|-|15
CSVEDRARSTDTQYF
>TRBJ2-7|TRBV5-1|-|16
CASSLGLAGGAYEQYF
>TRBJ1-6|TRBV27|-|17
CASSLLSRPKGNSPLHF
>TRBJ2-5|TRBV7-9|once|13
CASSPGSVWTQYF
>TRBJ2-1|TRBV30|-|14
CAWSFDRGGNEQFF
>TRBJ2-7|TRBV7-2|-|12
CASSLLGTRLAF
>TRBJ1-4|TRBV18|-|17
CASSTFDRGTPNEKLFF
>TRBJ2-7|TRBV28|-|16
CASSSTRDSGGYEQYF
>TRBJ2-1|TRBV7-3|-|14
CASSPSGRLNEQFF
>TRBJ2-7|TRBV15|-|14
CATSSGVYGYEQYF
>TRBJ2-1|TRBV18|-|15
CASSPPQGAGNEQFF
>TRBJ2-2|TRBV28|-|15
CASSSAGANTGELFF
>TRBJ2-2|TRBV21-1|-|19
CASSIREAGGPSGTGELFF
>TRBJ2-2|TRBV28|-|18
CASSSSGTSGRGGGALFF
>TRBJ2-2|TRBV19|-|17
CASNNPRLAGVLEELFF
>TRBJ1-1|TRBV11-3|-|15
CASSFRTGTNTEAFF
>TRBJ2-5|TRBV19|few|12
CASSIGGETQYF
>TRBJ1-5|TRBV10-3|-|16
CAISQGVAQGSQPQHF
>TRBJ2-2|TRBV7-2|-|15
CASSLVGVNTGELFF
>TRBJ2-1|TRBV7-9|-|17
CASSLGSSRGLYNEQFF
>TRBJ2-5|TRBV7-8|-|13
CASSLTDQETQYF
>TRBJ2-3|TRBV9|-|16
CASSRLAGEGTDTQYF
>TRBJ1-3|TRBV6-5|-|14
CASSYSSTGNTIYF